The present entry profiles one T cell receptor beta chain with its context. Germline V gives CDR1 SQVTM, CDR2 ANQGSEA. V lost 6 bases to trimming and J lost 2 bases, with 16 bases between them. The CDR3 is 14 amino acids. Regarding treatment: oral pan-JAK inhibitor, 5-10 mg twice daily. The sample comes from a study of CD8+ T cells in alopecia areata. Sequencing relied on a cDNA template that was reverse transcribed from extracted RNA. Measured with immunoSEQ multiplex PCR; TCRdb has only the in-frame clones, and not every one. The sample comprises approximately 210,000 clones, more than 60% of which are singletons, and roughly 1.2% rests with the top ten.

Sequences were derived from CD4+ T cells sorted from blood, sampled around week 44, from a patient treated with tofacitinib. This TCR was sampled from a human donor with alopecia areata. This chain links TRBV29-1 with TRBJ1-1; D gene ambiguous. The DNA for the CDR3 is TGCAGCGTCTCCAAGGCGGTTTCCAACACTGAAGCTTTCTTT. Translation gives CSVSKAVSNTEAFF. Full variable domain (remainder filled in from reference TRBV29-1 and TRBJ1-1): SAVISQKPSRDICQRGTSLTIQCQVDSQVTMMFWYRQQPGQSLTLIATANQGSEATYESGFVIDKFPISRPNLTFSTLTVSNMSPEDSSIYLCSVSKAVSNTEAFFGQGTRLTVV.